This is a list of T cell receptor beta chains from one sample in a study of T cells in Graves' hyperthyroidism and ophthalmopathy. TCRdb ran MiXCR on the multiplex PCR reads and lists one entry per CDR3 protein. The sample has hundreds of thousands of distinct CDR3 sequences, 35% to 45% seen once; the top ten hold around 10%. Sequencing was carried out using blood. The receptors come from a man aged 18-30 years with Graves' hyperthyroidism. The CDR3 runs from the conserved cysteine through the conserved F or W. Fields, in order: J gene, clone size, V gene, D gene, CDR3 protein. A D gene is named only where the DNA matches it firmly. The size entry is marked missing in some rows and otherwise reads once, few, many or a size class.

TRBJ1-5	NA	TRBV19	NA	CASSIGNYQPQHF
TRBJ1-2	few	TRBV5-4	NA	CASSLPTAGRYGYTF
TRBJ1-2	NA	TRBV20-1	TRBD1	CSALPGQGNGYTF
TRBJ1-2	NA	TRBV20-1	TRBD1	CSADQGEYGYTF
TRBJ2-2	many	TRBV12-3/TRBV12-4	NA	CASSLTATGELFF
TRBJ2-5	NA	TRBV29-1	TRBD2	CSTGLAEETQYF
TRBJ1-5	NA	TRBV12-3/TRBV12-4	TRBD1	CASSRDRDGQPQHF
TRBJ1-4	many	TRBV24-1	NA	CATSDPVDSLNEKLFF
TRBJ1-5	NA	TRBV6-1	TRBD1	CASRVDRVNQPQHF
TRBJ2-7	NA	TRBV4-1	TRBD2	CASSQATSGGIFYEQYF
TRBJ2-2	NA	TRBV9	NA	CTSNSGAGELFF
TRBJ1-2	NA	TRBV6-5	NA	CASTNPRGNYGYTF
TRBJ1-4	many	TRBV15	NA	CATSREDYLSEKLFF
TRBJ1-1	NA	TRBV5-1	NA	CTSRKPQVNTEAFF
TRBJ1-1	few	TRBV11-2	NA	CASSFSSRNTEAFF
TRBJ1-6	NA	TRBV12-3/TRBV12-4	NA	CASSAGGRGSPLHF
TRBJ1-3	NA	TRBV4-1	NA	CASSQETGVNTIYF
TRBJ1-1	many	TRBV10-3	TRBD1	CAISVQGVPTEAFF
TRBJ1-5	few	TRBV6-6	NA	CASSPSLQGSNQPQHF
TRBJ1-6	many	TRBV5-1	NA	CASSSTGTSNSPLHF
TRBJ2-2	NA	TRBV10-3	TRBD1	CAIRTGGTGELFF
TRBJ2-7	NA	TRBV29-1	TRBD2	CSSQPGTSGPTSYEQYF
TRBJ2-2	many	TRBV29-1	NA	CSVEGNGMTTGELFF
TRBJ2-2	NA	TRBV7-2	NA	CASSLSPAAGELFF
TRBJ2-7	NA	TRBV9	NA	CASSQGPGERYEQYF
TRBJ2-5	NA	TRBV19	NA	CASKAAYQETQYF
TRBJ2-2	NA	TRBV20-1	TRBD2	CSAKKGTSPTPGELFF
TRBJ2-7	many	TRBV5-4	NA	CASSFELLPGEQYF
TRBJ1-2	NA	TRBV14	NA	CASSQGPLRGYGYTF
TRBJ1-1	many	TRBV7-2	NA	CASSLGAWTEAFF
TRBJ1-3	once	TRBV14	NA	CASSQDFGAVNTIYF
TRBJ1-2	NA	TRBV6-6	NA	CASRAHNYGYTF
TRBJ2-5	NA	TRBV24-1	NA	CATSALEGRETQYF
TRBJ2-6	few	TRBV5-8	NA	CASSVRAGANVLTF
TRBJ2-5	NA	TRBV9	TRBD2	CASSDVSGTQETQYF
TRBJ2-2	NA	TRBV7-2	NA	CASSQETGARAGELFF
TRBJ2-2	few	TRBV15	TRBD1	CATSEGTDTGELFF
TRBJ1-1	NA	TRBV7-2	NA	CASSSRRRVEAFF
TRBJ2-2	NA	TRBV5-6	NA	CASSFEGRNTGELFF